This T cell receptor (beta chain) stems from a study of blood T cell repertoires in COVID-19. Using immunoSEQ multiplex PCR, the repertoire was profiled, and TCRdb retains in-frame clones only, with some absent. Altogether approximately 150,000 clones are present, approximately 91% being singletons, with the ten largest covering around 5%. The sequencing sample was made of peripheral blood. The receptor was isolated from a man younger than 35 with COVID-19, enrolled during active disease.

The CDR3 protein is CASSVGGRPYEQYF. As DNA, the CDR3 is TGTGCCAGCAGCGTCGGCGGGAGACCGTACGAGCAGTACTTC. This chain links TRBV9 with TRBJ2-7; 7 bases are shared with TRBD2. This CDR3 region has 14 residues. CDR1 and CDR2 (germline): SGDLS, YYNGEE. The V and J ends lost 2 bases and 4 bases, in that order; junction bases with no gene match: 6.